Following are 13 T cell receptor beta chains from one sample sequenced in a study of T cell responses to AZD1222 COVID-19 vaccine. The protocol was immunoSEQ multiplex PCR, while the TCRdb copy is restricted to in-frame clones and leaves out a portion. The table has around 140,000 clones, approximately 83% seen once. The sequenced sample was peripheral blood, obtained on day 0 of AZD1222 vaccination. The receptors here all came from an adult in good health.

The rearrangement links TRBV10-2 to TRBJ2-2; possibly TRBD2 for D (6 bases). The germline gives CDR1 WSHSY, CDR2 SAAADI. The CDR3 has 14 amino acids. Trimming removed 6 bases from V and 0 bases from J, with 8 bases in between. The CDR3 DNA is TGCGCCAGCAGGGGGACTGCGAACACCGGGGAGCTGTTTTTT. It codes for CASRGTANTGELFF.

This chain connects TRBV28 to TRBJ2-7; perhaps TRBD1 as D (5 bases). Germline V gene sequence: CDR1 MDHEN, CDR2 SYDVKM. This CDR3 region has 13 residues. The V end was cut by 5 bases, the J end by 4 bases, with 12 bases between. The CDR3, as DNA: TGTGCCAGCAGTCAGGGTCCCTTTTACGAGCAGTACTTC. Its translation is CASSQGPFYEQYF. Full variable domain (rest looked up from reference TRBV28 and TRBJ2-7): DVKVTQSSRYLVKRTGEKVFLECVQDMDHENMFWYRQDPGLGLRLIYFSYDVKMKEKGDIPEGYSVSREKKERFSLILESASTNQTSMYLCASSQGPFYEQYFGPGTRLTVT.

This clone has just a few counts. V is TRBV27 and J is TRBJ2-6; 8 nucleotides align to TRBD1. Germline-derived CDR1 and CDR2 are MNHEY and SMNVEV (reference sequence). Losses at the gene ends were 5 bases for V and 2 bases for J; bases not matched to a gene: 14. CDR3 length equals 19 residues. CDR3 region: CASSAGTGSAIPGANVLTF. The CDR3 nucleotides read TGTGCCAGCAGTGCCGGGACAGGATCGGCGATCCCTGGGGCCAACGTCCTGACTTTC. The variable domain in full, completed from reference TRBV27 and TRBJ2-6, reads EAQVTQNPRYLITVTGKKLTVTCSQNMNHEYMSWYRQDPGLGLRQIYYSMNVEVTDKGDVPEGYKVSRKEKRNFPLILESPSPNQTSLYFCASSAGTGSAIPGANVLTFGAGSRLTVL.

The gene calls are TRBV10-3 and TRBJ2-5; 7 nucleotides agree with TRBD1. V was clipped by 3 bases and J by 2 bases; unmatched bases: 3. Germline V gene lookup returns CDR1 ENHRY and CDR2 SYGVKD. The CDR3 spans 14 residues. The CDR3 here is CAISEQGPQETQYF. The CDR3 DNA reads TGTGCCATCAGTGAACAGGGGCCGCAAGAGACCCAGTACTTC.

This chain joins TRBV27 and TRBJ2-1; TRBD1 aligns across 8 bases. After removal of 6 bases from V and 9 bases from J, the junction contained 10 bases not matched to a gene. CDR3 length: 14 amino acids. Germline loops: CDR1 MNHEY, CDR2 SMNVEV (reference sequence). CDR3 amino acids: CASSRNGQGGEQFF. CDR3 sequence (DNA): TGTGCCAGCAGCCGCAATGGACAGGGCGGTGAGCAGTTCTTC.

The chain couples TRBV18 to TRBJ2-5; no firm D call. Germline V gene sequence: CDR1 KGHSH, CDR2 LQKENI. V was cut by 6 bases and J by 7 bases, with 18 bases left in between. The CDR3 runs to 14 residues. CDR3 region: CASSPAASKGTQYF. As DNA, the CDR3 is TGTGCCAGCTCGCCCGCAGCCTCCAAGGGGACCCAGTACTTC.

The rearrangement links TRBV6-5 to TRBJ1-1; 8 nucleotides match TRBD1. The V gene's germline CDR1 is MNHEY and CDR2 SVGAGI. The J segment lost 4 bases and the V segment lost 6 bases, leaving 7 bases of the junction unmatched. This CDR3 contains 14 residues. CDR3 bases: TGTGCCAGCAGCCACAGGGGGGAAGGCACTGAAGCTTTCTTT. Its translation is CASSHRGEGTEAFF.

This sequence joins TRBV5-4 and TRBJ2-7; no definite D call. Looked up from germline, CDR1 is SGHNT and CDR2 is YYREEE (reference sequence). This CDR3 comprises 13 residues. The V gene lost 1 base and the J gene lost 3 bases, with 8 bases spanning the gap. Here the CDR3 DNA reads TGTGCCAGCAGCTTGTTCAGTGTCTACGAGCAGTACTTC. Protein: CASSLFSVYEQYF.

CDR3 in amino acids: CATSSLTGTKVRSDTQYF. The CDR3 bases are TGTGCCACCAGCAGCCTAACAGGGACAAAGGTTCGGTCAGATACGCAGTATTTT. The rearrangement joins TRBV15 to TRBJ2-3, with D perhaps TRBD1 (6 bases). The length of the CDR3 is 18 residues. Germline CDR1 is LNHNV and CDR2 is YYDKDF (reference sequence). V lost 3 bases and J 4 bases, leaving 23 bases between the germline ends.

The CDR3 DNA reads as TGCGCCAGCAGCTTCGGGGAGGCGAATTCACCCCTCCACTTT. Its protein product is CASSFGEANSPLHF. The chain has TRBV5-1 and TRBJ1-6; D gene uncertain. The length of the CDR3 is 14 residues. The germline V gene has CDR1 SGHRS and CDR2 YFSETQ. Trimming cost V 2 bases and J 7 bases, with 10 bases left between them.

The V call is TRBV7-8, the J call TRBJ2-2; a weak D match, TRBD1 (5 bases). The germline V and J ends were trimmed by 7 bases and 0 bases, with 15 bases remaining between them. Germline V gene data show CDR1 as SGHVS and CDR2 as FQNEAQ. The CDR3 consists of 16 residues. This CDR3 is CASNPRVPSNTGELFF. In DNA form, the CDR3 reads TGTGCCAGCAATCCCAGGGTGCCCTCGAACACCGGGGAGCTGTTTTTT.

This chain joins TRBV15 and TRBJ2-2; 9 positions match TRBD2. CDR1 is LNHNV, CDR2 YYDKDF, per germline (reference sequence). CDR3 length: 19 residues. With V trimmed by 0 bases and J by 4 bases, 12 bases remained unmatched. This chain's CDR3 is CATSRDTVLRGGSTGELFF. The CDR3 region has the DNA TGTGCCACCAGCAGAGATACAGTGTTGCGGGGGGGCTCCACCGGGGAGCTGTTTTTT.

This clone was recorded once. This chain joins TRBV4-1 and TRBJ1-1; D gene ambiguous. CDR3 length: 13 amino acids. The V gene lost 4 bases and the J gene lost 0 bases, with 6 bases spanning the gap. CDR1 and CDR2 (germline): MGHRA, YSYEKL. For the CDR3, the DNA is TGCGCCAGCAGCCCTCTCATGAACACTGAAGCTTTCTTT. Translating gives CASSPLMNTEAFF.